This passage covers 27 T cell receptor beta chains from one sample sequenced in a study of T cell changes during pregnancy in multiple sclerosis. Repertoires were generated with immunoSEQ multiplex PCR, while TCRdb's copy carries only in-frame clones and drops some. Among 80,000 to 100,000 clones, 91% were seen once, and the ten largest hold over 1.5%. This specimen was peripheral blood, taken after pregnancy. The receptor source for this set is a female donor in good health, enrolled as a control in a pregnancy study.

About this clone itself: The junction departs from germline at one end; a sequencing error may be responsible. The rearrangement joins TRBV7-7 to TRBJ2-7; maybe TRBD2 (7 bases). CDR1 and CDR2 (germline): SSHAT, FNYEAQ (reference sequence). The CDR3 runs 16 residues. The CDR3 region is CASSLGGGGRSYEQYF. The CDR3 DNA is TGTGCTAGCAGCTTAGGTGGGGGGGGCCGTTCCTACGAGCAGTACTTC.

The chain links TRBV7-6 to TRBJ2-7; TRBD1 aligns across 7 bases. J lost 4 bases, V lost 1 base, and 13 bases had no gene match. Germline V CDR1 and CDR2: SGHVS, FNYEAQ. The CDR3 has 17 residues. CDR3 nucleotide sequence: TGTGCCAGCAGCTTAGTAATTGGGGCCGAGACAGGGTACGAGCAGTACTTC. This encodes CASSLVIGAETGYEQYF.

The V and J genes are TRBV19 and TRBJ1-2, with D perhaps TRBD1 (6 bases). The germline V gene has CDR1 LNHDA and CDR2 SQIVND (reference sequence). Between the trimmed V and J ends, which lost 6 bases and 4 bases, there was a span of 15 bases. This CDR3 spans 14 amino acids. CDR3 in amino acids: CASRKGEDGYGYTF. CDR3 DNA: TGTGCCAGTAGGAAGGGGGAAGACGGCTATGGCTACACCTTC.

The V gene is TRBV4-3, the J gene TRBJ2-1; 9 bases match TRBD2. CDR1 is LGHNA and CDR2 is YSLEER in the germline V gene. V trimming: 8 bases; J trimming: 9 bases; junction bases outside the gene matches: 11. This CDR3 region has 14 residues. The chain's CDR3 is CASGQRGAGIEQFF. The CDR3 DNA follows: TGCGCCAGCGGGCAGCGGGGGGCAGGGATTGAGCAGTTCTTC.

This chain joins TRBV7-9 and TRBJ2-5; 9 bases agree with TRBD1. The assigned J gene may be wrong: the sequence end matches TRBJ2-7 better. CDR1 is SEHNR and CDR2 is FQNEAQ in the germline V gene (reference sequence). CDR3 size: 14 residues. The CDR3 reads CASSAPGQGYEQYF. The CDR3 bases are TGTGCCAGCAGCGCTCCGGGACAGGGCTACGAGCAGTACTTC.

The V call is TRBV7-6, the J call TRBJ1-2; 8 bases line up with TRBD1. Germline CDR1 reads SGHVS; CDR2 reads FNYEAQ. This CDR3 is built from 18 residues. The trim removed 3 bases at V and 7 bases at J, leaving 19 bases unmatched. The CDR3 region is CASSFSPPLGRGLGGYTF. The DNA for the CDR3 is TGTGCCAGCAGCTTCTCCCCCCCCTTGGGCAGGGGGCTCGGTGGCTACACCTTC.

The chain couples TRBV4-3 to TRBJ2-3, with D perhaps matching TRBD2 (5 bases). Deletions cut 1 base from V and 6 bases from J, with 5 bases between. Germline-derived CDR1 and CDR2 are LGHNA and YSLEER. The CDR3 loop spans 12 amino acids. The CDR3 spells CASSQGRDTQYF. The CDR3 DNA is TGCGCCAGCAGCCAAGGGAGGGATACGCAGTATTTT.

The rearrangement joins TRBV19 to TRBJ1-6; 8 bases fit TRBD1. The CDR3 totals 13 residues. The germline gives CDR1 LNHDA, CDR2 SQIVND (reference sequence). With V trimmed by 6 bases and J by 10 bases, 5 bases remained unmatched. In nucleotides, the CDR3 is TGTGCCAGTAGCGGGACAGGTCGGTCACCCCTCCACTTT. It encodes CASSGTGRSPLHF.

The chain links TRBV6-5 to TRBJ2-5; 9 nucleotides align to TRBD1. The CDR3 contains 14 residues. V shed 6 bases, J shed 4 bases, and the junction held 6 bases outside the gene matches. Germline V lookup: CDR1 MNHEY, CDR2 SVGAGI. CDR3 amino acids: CASRKNRGRETQYF. CDR3 DNA sequence: TGTGCCAGCAGGAAGAACAGGGGGCGAGAGACCCAGTACTTC.

The chain couples TRBV6-1 to TRBJ1-5, with 7 bases aligning to TRBD1. Germline V CDR1 and CDR2: MNHNS, SASEGT. The CDR3 covers 15 residues. V was pared by 5 bases and J by 1 base, with 5 bases of the junction left unmatched. CDR3 DNA: TGTGCCAGCAGTCAGGGGGTAGCGAGCAATCAGCCCCAGCATTTT. Residues: CASSQGVASNQPQHF.

This rearrangement joins TRBV4-3 to TRBJ2-6; TRBD1 is a possible D gene (7 bases). From germline, CDR1 is LGHNA and CDR2 YSLEER. Trimming took off 4 bases at V and 2 bases at J, with 21 bases between the two ends. The CDR3 is made up of 19 amino acids. Written as DNA, the CDR3 is TGCGCCAGCAGCCCCCCCTCCGAGACAGGGACTGCTGGGGCCAACGTCCTGACTTTC. Amino acids: CASSPPSETGTAGANVLTF.

The chain combines TRBV19 with TRBJ1-6; 11 nucleotides line up with TRBD1. Germline CDR1 LNHDA, CDR2 SQIVND (reference sequence). J lost 7 bases, V lost 6 bases, and 5 bases had no gene match. CDR3 length: 15 residues. The CDR3 coding sequence is TGTGCCAGTAGGGAAGGACAGGGGGCGAATTCACCCCTCCACTTT. It translates to CASREGQGANSPLHF.

V gene TRBV25-1 combines with J gene TRBJ2-5; 9 bases agree with TRBD1. Germline V lookup: CDR1 MGHDK, CDR2 SYGVNS. This CDR3 is 15 amino acids long. V shed 7 bases, J shed 2 bases, and the junction held 8 bases outside the gene matches. CDR3 amino acids: CASTSRDRAQETQYF. In DNA, the CDR3 is TGTGCCAGCACCTCTCGGGACAGGGCGCAAGAGACCCAGTACTTC.

The rearrangement uses TRBV5-1 and TRBJ1-3; D call uncertain. The germline V gene encodes CDR1 SGHRS and CDR2 YFSETQ. V was trimmed by 6 bases and J by 6 bases, leaving 16 bases between them. The CDR3 covers 14 residues. The CDR3 DNA is TGCGCCAGCAAAGGAGATCCTTCGGAAAACACCATATATTTT. This codes for CASKGDPSENTIYF.

This clone has a single count. The chain couples TRBV27 to TRBJ1-4; TRBD1 matches at 8 bases. V lost 8 bases to trimming and J lost 6 bases; unmatched junction nucleotides: 23. CDR1 and CDR2 (germline): MNHEY, SMNVEV (reference sequence). The CDR3 length is 19 residues. CDR3: CASDEGQGKGGGGDEKLFF. As DNA, the CDR3 is TGTGCCAGCGACGAAGGACAGGGAAAGGGTGGGGGTGGTGATGAAAAACTGTTTTTT. Full variable domain (rest looked up from reference TRBV27 and TRBJ1-4): EAQVTQNPRYLITVTGKKLTVTCSQNMNHEYMSWYRQDPGLGLRQIYYSMNVEVTDKGDVPEGYKVSRKEKRNFPLILESPSPNQTSLYFCASDEGQGKGGGGDEKLFFGSGTQLSVL.

V usage is TRBV30 and J usage is TRBJ1-2; 7 nucleotides match TRBD1. The CDR3 spans 15 residues. CDR1 is GTSNPN, CDR2 SVGIG, per germline (reference sequence). J gave up 6 bases and V 5 bases, and 15 bases lay outside the gene matches. DNA of the CDR3: TGTGCCTGGGAACAAACAGGGGTCCCCTTGAATGGCTACACCTTC. It yields the protein CAWEQTGVPLNGYTF.

V is TRBV9 and J is TRBJ2-1; D unclear. Trimming cost V 0 bases and J 3 bases, with 10 bases left between them. The V gene's germline CDR1 is SGDLS and CDR2 YYNGEE. This CDR3 contains 15 residues. The CDR3 loop is CASSVDGTGYNEQFF. CDR3 coding DNA: TGTGCCAGCAGCGTAGATGGCACGGGCTACAATGAGCAGTTCTTC. The full variable domain, rest sourced from reference TRBV9 and TRBJ2-1, is DSGVTQTPKHLITATGQRVTLRCSPRSGDLSVYWYQQSLDQGLQFLIQYYNGEERAKGNILERFSAQQFPDLHSELNLSSLELGDSALYFCASSVDGTGYNEQFFGPGTRLTVL.

J is TRBJ2-7 and V is TRBV11-1, with a tentative D call TRBD1 (5 bases). The V gene lost 3 bases and the J gene lost 6 bases, with 12 bases spanning the gap. The CDR3 is 13 amino acids. Germline CDR1 reads SGHAT; CDR2 reads FQDESV (reference sequence). CDR3 protein: CASSFLQVGEQYF. CDR3 nucleotide sequence: TGTGCCAGCAGCTTTCTACAGGTCGGCGAGCAGTACTTC.

V gene TRBV7-6 combines with J gene TRBJ2-5; D might be TRBD1 (5 bases). Germline V CDR1 and CDR2: SGHVS, FNYEAQ. The CDR3 is 16 amino acids. The ends were cut back, 7 bases at V and 4 bases at J, with 22 bases in the middle. The CDR3 sequence: CASTWGIRQIGETQYF. The CDR3 nucleotides read TGTGCCAGCACCTGGGGAATAAGACAGATAGGAGAGACCCAGTACTTC.

J is TRBJ2-7 and V is TRBV7-9; TRBD1 agrees at 10 bases. CDR1 and CDR2 (germline): SEHNR, FQNEAQ (reference sequence). The CDR3 sequence is 15 residues long. J gave up 6 bases and V 5 bases, and 10 bases lay outside the gene matches. In DNA, the CDR3 is TGTGCCAGCAGCCGAGACGGGACAGGGGATTTCGAGCAGTACTTC. This codes for CASSRDGTGDFEQYF. Looking up the rest from reference TRBV7-9 and TRBJ2-7 gives the full variable domain: DTGVSQNPRHKITKRGQNVTFRCDPISEHNRLYWYRQTLGQGPEFLTYFQNEAQLEKSRLLSDRFSAERPKGSFSTLEIQRTEQGDSAMYLCASSRDGTGDFEQYFGPGTRLTVT.

The rearrangement links TRBV6-1 to TRBJ1-5, with 9 positions matching TRBD1. Germline loops: CDR1 MNHNS, CDR2 SASEGT. This CDR3 is 19 amino acids long. V shed 4 bases and J 0 bases; nucleotides not matched to a gene: 13. CDR3 in DNA: TGTGCCAGCAGTGGAAAGCCGGGACAGGGTTCCTTTAGCAATCAGCCCCAGCATTTT. Translation gives CASSGKPGQGSFSNQPQHF.

J is TRBJ2-2 and V is TRBV9; D is unclear. This CDR3 is 15 amino acids long. V dropped 3 bases and J dropped 0 bases, with 9 bases sitting between them. The germline V gene encodes CDR1 SGDLS and CDR2 YYNGEE. This chain's CDR3 is CASSAAVSNTGELFF. The CDR3 DNA is TGTGCCAGCAGCGCGGCGGTTTCGAACACCGGGGAGCTGTTTTTT.

A note on this clone: At one of its ends the junction is not consistent with the germline gene, which may arise from a read error. V gene TRBV10-3 combines with J gene TRBJ2-1; D not resolved. The CDR3 has 13 residues. Germline CDR1 reads ENHRY; CDR2 reads SYGVKD. The CDR3 DNA reads as TGTGCCATAGAGGATGGCTCCTCCAATGAGCAGTTCTTC. Protein: CAIEDGSSNEQFF.

V and J are TRBV6-1 and TRBJ1-1; D not certain. The V end lost 5 bases, the J end lost 4 bases, and 8 bases lay between the germline ends. The CDR3 sequence is 12 residues long. From germline, CDR1 is MNHNS and CDR2 SASEGT. For the CDR3, the DNA is TGTGCCAGCAGTCTAGTTGGCACTGAAGCTTTCTTT. This encodes CASSLVGTEAFF.

This chain links TRBV9 with TRBJ1-4; D call uncertain. This CDR3 is built from 16 residues. With 4 bases removed from V and 5 bases from J, the gap between germline ends came to 18 bases. The V gene's germline CDR1 is SGDLS and CDR2 YYNGEE. The CDR3 region is CASSSPSGSRNEKLFF. Here the CDR3 DNA reads TGTGCCAGCAGCTCGCCGTCAGGATCCAGGAATGAAAAACTGTTTTTT.

This clone was observed once. The V gene is TRBV18, the J gene TRBJ2-5; TRBD1 might be the D (6 bases). Deletions cut 4 bases from V and 2 bases from J, with 14 bases between. The CDR3 spans 15 residues. Germline V gene sequence: CDR1 KGHSH, CDR2 LQKENI. The CDR3 spells CASSQQGSWQETQYF. CDR3 DNA: TGTGCCAGCTCACAACAGGGAAGCTGGCAAGAGACCCAGTACTTC.

The V call is TRBV6-1, the J call TRBJ2-7, with 8 bases aligning to TRBD1. With 5 bases clipped from V and 2 bases from J, the junction kept 5 bases outside the gene matches. CDR1 MNHNS and CDR2 SASEGT come from the germline V gene. The CDR3 runs 14 residues. The CDR3: CASSTRTGTYEQYF. In DNA form, the CDR3 reads TGTGCCAGCAGTACCCGGACAGGGACCTACGAGCAGTACTTC.